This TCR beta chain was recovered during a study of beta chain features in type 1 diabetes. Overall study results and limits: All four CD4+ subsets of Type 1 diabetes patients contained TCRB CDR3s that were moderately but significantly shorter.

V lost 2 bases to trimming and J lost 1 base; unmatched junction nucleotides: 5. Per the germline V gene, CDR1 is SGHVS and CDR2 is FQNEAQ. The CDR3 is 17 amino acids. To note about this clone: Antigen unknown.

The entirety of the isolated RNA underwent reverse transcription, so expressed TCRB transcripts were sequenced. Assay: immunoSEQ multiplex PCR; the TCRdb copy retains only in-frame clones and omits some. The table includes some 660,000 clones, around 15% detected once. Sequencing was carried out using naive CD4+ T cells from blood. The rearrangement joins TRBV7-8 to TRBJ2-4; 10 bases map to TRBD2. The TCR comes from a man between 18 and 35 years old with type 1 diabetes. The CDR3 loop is CASSLLLAGPAKNIQYF. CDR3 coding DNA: TGTGCCAGCAGCTTATTACTAGCGGGACCCGCCAAAAACATTCAGTACTTC.